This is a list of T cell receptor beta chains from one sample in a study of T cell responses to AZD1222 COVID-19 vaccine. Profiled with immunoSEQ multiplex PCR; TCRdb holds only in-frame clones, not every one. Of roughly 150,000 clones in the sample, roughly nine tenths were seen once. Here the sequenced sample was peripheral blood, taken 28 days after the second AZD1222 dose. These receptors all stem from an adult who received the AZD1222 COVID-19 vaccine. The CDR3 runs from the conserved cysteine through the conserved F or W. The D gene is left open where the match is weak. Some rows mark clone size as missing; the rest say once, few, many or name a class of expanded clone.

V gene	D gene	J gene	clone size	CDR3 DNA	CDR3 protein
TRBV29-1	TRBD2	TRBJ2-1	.	TGCAGCGTCCCCGCCGGGAGGGATAGTCCCTACAATGAGCAGTTCTTC	CSVPAGRDSPYNEQFF
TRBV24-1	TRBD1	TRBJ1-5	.	TGTGCCACCAGTGATACCGGGACAGGGGGTAGTCAGCCCCAGCATTTT	CATSDTGTGGSQPQHF
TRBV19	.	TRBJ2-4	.	TGTGCCAGTAGTATAGAGGTGTGGGACCGGGTAGGATTTAAAAACATTCAGTACTTC	CASSIEVWDRVGFKNIQYF
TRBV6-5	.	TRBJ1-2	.	TGTGCCATTCAGGGTAACTATGGCTACACCTTC	CAIQGNYGYTF
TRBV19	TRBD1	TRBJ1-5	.	TGTGCCAGTAGTTTAACAGGGGGCAATCAGCCCCAGCATTTT	CASSLTGGNQPQHF
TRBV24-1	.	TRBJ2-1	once	TGTGCCACCAGTGATTTTTCGTCGGAGAGTGAGCAGTTCTTC	CATSDFSSESEQFF
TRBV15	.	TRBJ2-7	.	TGTGCCACCAGCAGTGACCAAGGCTACGAGCAGTACTTC	CATSSDQGYEQYF
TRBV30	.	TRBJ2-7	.	TGTGCCTGGAGTGTACTTAGAACGGGCGAGCAGTACTTC	CAWSVLRTGEQYF
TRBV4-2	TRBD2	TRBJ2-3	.	TGTGCCAGCAGCCCTTTGGCGGGGGGGGGAGCTAGCACAGATACGCAGTATTTT	CASSPLAGGGASTDTQYF
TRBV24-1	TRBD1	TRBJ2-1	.	TGTGCCACCAGTCAGTTAGGACAGGGGGGGAATGAGCAGTTCTTC	CATSQLGQGGNEQFF
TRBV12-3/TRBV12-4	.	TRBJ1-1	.	TGTGCCAGCAGCCCTACAGGGAAAACTGAAGCTTTCTTT	CASSPTGKTEAFF
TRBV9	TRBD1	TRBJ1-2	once	TGTGCCAGCAGCCCCGGACAGGGCTATGGCTACACCTTC	CASSPGQGYGYTF
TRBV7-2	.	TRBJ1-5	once	TGTGCCAGCAGCGTTAGGGGGAATCAGCCCCAGCATTTT	CASSVRGNQPQHF
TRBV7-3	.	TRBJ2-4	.	TGTGCCAGCAGCTCTTTACTGACCCTAGCCAAAAACATTCAGTACTTC	CASSSLLTLAKNIQYF
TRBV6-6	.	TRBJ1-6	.	TGTGCCAGCAGTCTACACCTCAACCGCGATTATAATTCACCCCTCCACTTT	CASSLHLNRDYNSPLHF
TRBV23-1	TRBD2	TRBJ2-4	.	TGCGCCAGCAGTCACCCTGGGACTAGCCCGCCTAGGATCATTCAGTACTTC	CASSHPGTSPPRIIQYF
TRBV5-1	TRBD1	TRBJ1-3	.	TGCGCCAGCAGCTGGGGACAGCCTGGAAACACCATATATTTT	CASSWGQPGNTIYF
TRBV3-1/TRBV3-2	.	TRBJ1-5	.	TGTGCCAGCAGCCAGGGTAGTGGGGTGAGCAATCAGCCCCAGCATTTT	CASSQGSGVSNQPQHF
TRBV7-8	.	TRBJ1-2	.	TGTGCCAGCAGCTTATGGGCAGGGGAAGCGGGAGCTAACTATGGCTACACCTTC	CASSLWAGEAGANYGYTF
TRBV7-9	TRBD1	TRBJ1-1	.	TGTGCCAGCAGCTTGCCAGGGGGCACTGAAGCTTTCTTT	CASSLPGGTEAFF
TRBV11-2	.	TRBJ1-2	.	TGTGCCAGCAGCCGGGTAGTGGCAGGCTATGGCTACACCTTC	CASSRVVAGYGYTF
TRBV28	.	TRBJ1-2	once	TGTGCCAGCAGTCCGGCATCAATTTGGGGGGTTTTTGACAGTCCCATAGATTATGGCTACACCTTC	CASSPASIWGVFDSPIDYGYTF